A selection of T cell receptor beta chains follows, all from one sample in a study of beta chain features in type 1 diabetes. Repertoires were generated with immunoSEQ multiplex PCR, while TCRdb's copy carries only in-frame clones and drops some. The table has just over 450,000 clones, over 25% seen once; the top ten hold about 0.065%. Material: naive CD4+ T cells from blood. All receptors derive from a man aged 18 to 30 in good health. Each CDR3 is given with its conserved first and last residue. A D gene is named only where the DNA matches it firmly. The listing skips clone size in some rows; elsewhere it reads once, few, many or a size class.

V gene	D gene	clone size	J gene	CDR3 length	CDR3 protein	CDR3 DNA
TRBV5-4	.	once	TRBJ1-2	13	CASSLESLYGYTF	TGTGCCAGCAGCTTGGAATCCCTCTATGGCTACACCTTC
TRBV7-2	.	few	TRBJ2-3	14	CASSFRQSTDTQYF	TGTGCCAGCAGCTTCAGACAGAGCACAGATACGCAGTATTTT
TRBV5-1	.	few	TRBJ2-2	12	CASSLNTGELFF	TGCGCCAGCAGCTTGAACACCGGGGAGCTGTTTTTT
TRBV7-2	TRBD2	few	TRBJ2-1	15	CASTLAGGRYNEQFF	TGTGCCAGCACGTTGGCGGGAGGGCGCTACAATGAGCAGTTCTTC
TRBV29-1	.	.	TRBJ2-1	16	CSVEWASESSYNEQFF	TGCAGCGTTGAATGGGCTAGCGAGAGCTCCTACAATGAGCAGTTCTTC
TRBV5-1	.	.	TRBJ2-3	14	CASSGGFSTDTQYF	TGCGCCAGCAGCGGCGGCTTTAGCACAGATACGCAGTATTTT
TRBV4-3	TRBD2	few	TRBJ2-3	18	CASSQDLGLAGDTDTQYF	TGCGCCAGCAGCCAAGATCTCGGACTAGCGGGAGACACAGATACGCAGTATTTT
TRBV29-1	.	few	TRBJ1-1	12	CSGTDWGTEAFF	TGCAGCGGGACAGACTGGGGCACTGAAGCTTTCTTT
TRBV10-3	.	few	TRBJ1-1	14	CAISVTDTNTEAFF	TGTGCCATCAGTGTTACAGACACGAACACTGAAGCTTTCTTT
TRBV4-2	TRBD2	.	TRBJ2-1	17	CASSQEASGSLYNEQFF	TGTGCCAGCAGCCAAGAGGCTAGCGGGAGCCTCTACAATGAGCAGTTCTTC
TRBV15	.	.	TRBJ2-1	14	CATRTGSAYNEQFF	TGTGCCACCAGGACGGGCAGCGCATACAATGAGCAGTTCTTC
TRBV5-6	.	.	TRBJ2-5	13	CASSLGRAETQYF	TGTGCCAGCAGCTTGGGTCGGGCAGAGACCCAGTACTTC
TRBV6-1	.	few	TRBJ2-1	12	CASSYRLAEQFF	TGTGCCAGCAGCTACAGGCTTGCTGAGCAGTTCTTC
TRBV15	.	.	TRBJ1-4	15	CATSRALGWNEKLFF	TGTGCCACCAGCAGGGCGCTGGGGTGGAATGAAAAACTGTTTTTT
TRBV15	TRBD2	few	TRBJ2-1	15	CATSRVQGLYNEQFF	TGTGCCACCAGCAGAGTTCAGGGACTATACAATGAGCAGTTCTTC
TRBV7-2	TRBD1	.	TRBJ1-2	16	CASSDRRETGRSGYTF	TGTGCCAGCAGCGACCGACGGGAGACAGGGAGGAGTGGCTACACCTTC
TRBV11-2	TRBD1	few	TRBJ2-6	15	CASPSTGHGANVLTF	TGTGCCAGCCCGTCGACAGGGCATGGGGCCAACGTCCTGACTTTC
TRBV2	.	.	TRBJ2-4	15	CASSERELAKNIQYF	TGTGCCAGCAGTGAACGGGAGCTAGCCAAAAACATTCAGTACTTC
TRBV18	.	.	TRBJ1-1	14	CASSPSGMDTEAFF	TGTGCCAGCTCACCCTCAGGGATGGACACTGAAGCTTTCTTT
TRBV2	TRBD2	few	TRBJ2-5	14	CASSGLAVLGTQYF	TGTGCCAGCAGTGGACTAGCGGTACTGGGGACCCAGTACTTC
TRBV28	.	.	TRBJ2-7	16	CASSLGPGRVAYEQYF	TGTGCCAGCAGTTTGGGACCGGGCCGGGTTGCCTACGAGCAGTACTTC
TRBV9	TRBD2	.	TRBJ2-7	14	CASSVSSGPYEQYF	TGTGCCAGCAGCGTATCTAGCGGTCCCTACGAGCAGTACTTC
TRBV5-1	TRBD1	few	TRBJ2-7	16	CASSFGGTGSSHEQYF	TGCGCCAGCAGCTTCGGTGGGACAGGGAGCTCCCACGAGCAGTACTTC
TRBV30	TRBD2	.	TRBJ2-1	18	CAWSELSPGLADYNEQFF	TGTGCCTGGAGTGAACTATCCCCGGGACTAGCCGACTACAATGAGCAGTTCTTC
TRBV4-3	.	.	TRBJ2-1	17	CASSQGRRESSYNEQFF	TGCGCCAGCAGCCAAGGTAGGAGGGAGAGCTCCTACAATGAGCAGTTCTTC
TRBV7-9	TRBD1	few	TRBJ2-3	15	CATALGQGRTDTQYF	TGTGCCACAGCCCTGGGACAGGGGAGAACAGATACGCAGTATTTT
TRBV15	TRBD2	.	TRBJ2-4	15	CASQPGLQAKNIQYF	TGTGCCAGTCAGCCGGGACTACAAGCCAAAAACATTCAGTACTTC
TRBV11-2	TRBD1	few	TRBJ2-5	16	CASSPLRAQGAETQYF	TGTGCCAGCAGCCCCCTTCGGGCACAGGGGGCAGAGACCCAGTACTTC
TRBV27	TRBD1	.	TRBJ2-7	13	CASSLRQGYEQYF	TGTGCCAGCAGTTTACGACAGGGGTACGAGCAGTACTTC
TRBV29-1	.	.	TRBJ2-7	14	CSARAPLVNSEQYF	TGCAGCGCCCGGGCCCCACTAGTCAATTCCGAGCAGTACTTC
TRBV29-1	.	.	TRBJ1-2	11	CSVAGEDGYTF	TGCAGCGTCGCCGGGGAAGATGGCTACACCTTC
TRBV4-2	.	few	TRBJ1-4	16	CASSRTTGTVNEKLFF	TGTGCCAGCAGCAGGACCACCGGGACGGTAAATGAAAAACTGTTTTTT